This passage covers 31 T cell receptor beta chains from one sample sequenced in a study of vaccination effects on CD4 cells after COVID-19. The repertoire was sequenced with immunoSEQ multiplex PCR; TCRdb's copy has only in-frame clones and lacks some. The repertoire has tens of thousands of clones, 74% of them found once; the top ten carry about 2.2%. No antigen is known for these receptors. The culture ran for approximately 10 days, and then CD4+ T cells were isolated. Each participant was administered two doses of either the BNT162b2 or the mRNA-1273 vaccine. The source material was CD4+ T cells from PBMCs cultured without peptide, sampled after COVID-19 vaccination. The receptors here all came from a human donor who received a COVID-19 vaccine.

This chain links TRBV27 with TRBJ2-7; TRBD1 aligns across 7 bases. This CDR3 spans 16 amino acids. The V and J ends lost 3 bases and 2 bases, in that order; junction bases with no gene match: 10. CDR1 and CDR2 (germline): MNHEY, SMNVEV (reference sequence). The CDR3 bases are TGTGCCAGCAGTTTGCCGGGGACAGAGGGTACCTACGAGCAGTACGTC. The encoded protein is CASSLPGTEGTYEQYV.

The rearrangement links TRBV5-1 to TRBJ2-6, with unresolved D. V was cut by 0 bases and J by 0 bases, with 7 bases left in between. The CDR3 has 16 residues. Germline lookup yields CDR1 SGHRS and CDR2 YFSETQ. The CDR3 loop reads CASSLVINSGANVLTF. In DNA, the CDR3 is TGCGCCAGCAGCTTGGTGATTAACTCTGGGGCCAACGTCCTGACTTTC.

The gene calls are TRBV19 and TRBJ2-3; 8 positions agree with TRBD1. Trimming took 5 bases from V and 7 from J; bases not matched to a gene: 17. Germline V lookup: CDR1 LNHDA, CDR2 SQIVND (reference sequence). This CDR3 is 17 amino acids long. The CDR3 region is CASSPTSRQGPRNTQYF. The CDR3 nucleotides are TGTGCCAGTAGTCCTACCTCCCGACAGGGGCCGAGAAATACGCAGTATTTT.

This clone turned up a few times. This rearrangement joins TRBV6-6 to TRBJ1-6; 11 nucleotides agree with TRBD1. Looked up from germline, CDR1 is MNHNY and CDR2 is SVGAGI (reference sequence). The CDR3 is 14 residues long. The ends lost 6 bases at V and 10 bases at J; junction bases unmatched: 5. CDR3 bases: TGTGCCAGCAGATGGACAGGGGGCGGGTCACCCCTCCACTTT. Translation gives CASRWTGGGSPLHF.

The genes are TRBV10-2 and TRBJ2-3; D unclear. This CDR3 region has 14 residues. The V end was cut by 3 bases, the J end by 2 bases, with 9 bases between. Per germline, CDR1 WSHSY and CDR2 SAAADI. The CDR3 nucleotides are TGCGCCAGCAGTGACTCCTTATACACAGATACGCAGTATTTT. It is translated as CASSDSLYTDTQYF.

V is TRBV4-1 and J is TRBJ2-1; 9 nucleotides match TRBD1. Germline-derived CDR1 and CDR2 are MGHRA and YSYEKL. With V trimmed by 4 bases and J by 6 bases, 7 bases remained unmatched. The CDR3 length is 15 residues. This chain's CDR3 is CASSRRDREVNEQFF. The CDR3 DNA is TGCGCCAGCAGCCGCCGGGACAGGGAGGTCAATGAGCAGTTCTTC.

CDR3: CASSPYRTGGIYGYTF. CDR3 bases: TGTGCCAGCAGTCCCTATAGGACAGGGGGCATCTATGGCTACACCTTC. The J gene is TRBJ1-2, the V gene TRBV28; 11 nucleotides match TRBD1. The CDR3 runs to 16 residues. V was clipped by 5 bases and J by 4 bases; unmatched bases: 9. Per germline, CDR1 MDHEN and CDR2 SYDVKM.

The J gene is TRBJ1-5, the V gene TRBV5-5; TRBD1 is a possible D gene (6 bases). The CDR3 totals 15 residues. Trimming left V 1 base short and J 6 bases short, with 14 bases between. The germline CDR1 and CDR2 sequences are SGHKS and YYEKEE (reference sequence). The CDR3 reads CASSLLPQGFQPQHF. DNA for the CDR3: TGTGCCAGCAGCTTGTTGCCCCAGGGGTTTCAGCCCCAGCATTTT.

This clone was detected a few times. The chain joins TRBV4-1 to TRBJ2-4, with 8 nucleotides matching TRBD2. Looked up from germline, CDR1 is MGHRA and CDR2 is YSYEKL. The CDR3 extends over 15 amino acids. The trim removed 3 bases at V and 3 bases at J, leaving 4 bases unmatched. CDR3 nucleotides: TGCGCCAGCAGCCACCCCGGGGGGGACAAAAACATTCAGTACTTC. Encoded protein: CASSHPGGDKNIQYF.

The chain links TRBV25-1 to TRBJ2-3; the match to TRBD1 covers 8 bases. Unmatched junction bases numbered 8, after V lost 4 bases and J lost 5 bases. The CDR3 covers 15 residues. CDR1 MGHDK and CDR2 SYGVNS come from the germline V gene. The CDR3, as DNA: TGTGCCAGCAGTGCGAACAGGGGGTGGGGAGATACGCAGTATTTT. Protein product: CASSANRGWGDTQYF.

This clone was found once. This chain connects TRBV28 to TRBJ1-4, with 10 bases identical to TRBD1. Per germline, CDR1 MDHEN and CDR2 SYDVKM. Losses at the gene ends were 6 bases for V and 2 bases for J; bases not matched to a gene: 3. The CDR3 is 15 amino acids. The CDR3 here is CASRTGGLTNEKLFF. The DNA for the CDR3 is TGTGCCAGCAGGACAGGGGGCCTGACTAATGAAAAACTGTTTTTT.

The V call is TRBV7-3, the J call TRBJ2-2; the D call may be TRBD1 or TRBD2 (6 bases each). CDR3 length: 16 residues. V lost 5 bases and J 1 base, leaving 14 bases between the germline ends. Per the germline V gene, CDR1 is SGHTA and CDR2 is FQGTGA. Here the CDR3 reads CASSLLGGQNTGELFF. In nucleotides, the CDR3 is TGTGCCAGCAGCCTACTGGGGGGCCAGAACACCGGGGAGCTGTTTTTT.

This chain joins TRBV10-3 and TRBJ2-7; D is unresolved. The CDR3 is made up of 13 amino acids. Looked up from germline, CDR1 is ENHRY and CDR2 is SYGVKD. V lost 0 bases, J lost 3 bases, and 6 bases lay in between. As DNA, the CDR3 is TGTGCCATCAGTGAGTCGAACGGCTACGAGCAGTACGTC. Protein sequence: CAISESNGYEQYV.

This chain uses TRBV28 with TRBJ1-4; the D gene is possibly TRBD1 (6 bases). This CDR3 comprises 14 residues. The ends were cut back, 4 bases at V and 8 bases at J, with 14 bases in the middle. Germline lookup yields CDR1 MDHEN and CDR2 SYDVKM. The CDR3 nucleotides are TGTGCCAGCAGTTGGGGGGGGCTGGGAGAAAAACTGTTTTTT. This gives the protein CASSWGGLGEKLFF.

The CDR3 spells CASSQWGGEKLFF. CDR3 sequence (DNA): TGCGCCAGCAGCCAGTGGGGAGGTGAAAAACTGTTTTTT. The chain links TRBV4-1 to TRBJ1-4; D is uncertain. The CDR3 extends over 13 amino acids. Germline CDR1 MGHRA, CDR2 YSYEKL. The V end was cut by 3 bases, the J end by 7 bases, with 9 bases between.

The genes are TRBV2 and TRBJ2-2; 7 bases map to TRBD2. Trimming cost V 3 bases and J 1 base; bases outside gene matches: 2. In germline, CDR1 is SNHLY, CDR2 FYNNEI. This CDR3 spans 15 amino acids. The CDR3 reads CASSESGGNTGELFF. CDR3 bases: TGTGCCAGCAGTGAGTCGGGGGGGAACACCGGGGAGCTGTTTTTT.

V is TRBV18 and J is TRBJ2-5, with 15 nucleotides matching TRBD2. With V trimmed by 0 bases and J by 1 base, 3 bases remained unmatched. Germline assignment: CDR1 KGHSH and CDR2 LQKENI. The CDR3 is 18 residues long. The CDR3 DNA is TGTGCCAGCTCACCACCTGGACTAGCGGGGGGGATCCAAGAGACCCAGTACTTC. This translates into CASSPPGLAGGIQETQYF.

The table lists this clone with a count of one. CDR3 sequence: CASSLVPNEKLFF. DNA of the CDR3: TGCGCCAGCAGCTTGGTACCGAATGAAAAACTGTTTTTT. The chain combines TRBV5-1 with TRBJ1-4, with D hard to call. V gave up 0 bases and J gave up 5 bases, with 5 bases separating them. The CDR3 runs 13 residues. CDR1 SGHRS and CDR2 YFSETQ come from the germline V gene.

The chain combines TRBV15 with TRBJ2-3, with D perhaps TRBD1 (5 bases). Germline assignment: CDR1 LNHNV and CDR2 YYDKDF (reference sequence). The CDR3 covers 14 residues. Trimming pared 3 bases from V and 0 bases from J, leaving 7 bases between. This chain's CDR3 is CATSRGLSTDTQYF. The DNA for the CDR3 is TGTGCCACCAGCAGGGGGCTAAGCACAGATACGCAGTATTTT. The full variable domain, in which reference TRBV15 and TRBJ2-3 provide the parts outside the CDR3, is DAMVIQNPRYQVTQFGKPVTLSCSQTLNHNVMYWYQQKSSQAPKLLFHYYDKDFNNEADTPDNFQSRRPNTSFCFLDIRSPGLGDTAMYLCATSRGLSTDTQYFGPGTRLTVL.

This chain connects TRBV24-1 to TRBJ1-3; D gene ambiguous. Trimming removed 2 bases at V and 0 bases at J, with 7 bases between. Germline CDR1 reads KGHDR; CDR2 reads SFDVKD. CDR3 length equals 15 residues. This CDR3 is CATSDSRDSGNTIYF. In DNA form, the CDR3 reads TGTGCCACCAGTGATTCAAGGGACTCTGGAAACACCATATATTTT.

The rearrangement joins TRBV2 to TRBJ1-2; tentatively, D is TRBD1 (5 bases). The V end was cut by 7 bases, the J end by 4 bases, with 13 bases between. CDR3 length equals 13 residues. The germline CDR1 and CDR2 sequences are SNHLY and FYNNEI. CDR3 DNA: TGTGCCAGCACTGCAGGGAGACTCTATGGCTACACCTTC. This codes for CASTAGRLYGYTF.

The chain carries TRBV5-4 and TRBJ1-1; D is uncertain. Trimming shortened V by 2 bases and J by 0 bases, and 11 bases separated the two germline ends. CDR1 is SGHNT, CDR2 YYREEE, per germline (reference sequence). This CDR3 is built from 15 residues. The CDR3 nucleotides are TGTGCCAGCAGCTTAAATTCCCGGATGAACACTGAAGCTTTCTTT. Amino acid sequence: CASSLNSRMNTEAFF.

A single count supports this clone. The gene calls are TRBV9 and TRBJ2-2; a weak D match, TRBD1 (6 bases). V gave up 0 bases and J gave up 3 bases, with 12 bases separating them. Germline assignment: CDR1 SGDLS and CDR2 YYNGEE. CDR3 length: 16 residues. CDR3 nucleotide sequence: TGTGCCAGCAGCGTAGCCACAGGGAGTGACACCGGGGAGCTGTTTTTT. Translated, it gives CASSVATGSDTGELFF. Drawing the rest from reference TRBV9 and TRBJ2-2, the complete variable domain is DSGVTQTPKHLITATGQRVTLRCSPRSGDLSVYWYQQSLDQGLQFLIQYYNGEERAKGNILERFSAQQFPDLHSELNLSSLELGDSALYFCASSVATGSDTGELFFGEGSRLTVL.

The chain recombines TRBV9 with TRBJ2-1; either TRBD1 or TRBD2 may supply D (5 bases each). Germline CDR1 reads SGDLS; CDR2 reads YYNGEE. The CDR3 spans 14 residues. The ends were cut back, 3 bases at V and 0 bases at J, with 7 bases in the middle. This CDR3 reads CASSDGGSYNEQFF. DNA of the CDR3: TGTGCCAGCAGCGATGGGGGCTCCTACAATGAGCAGTTCTTC.

This chain uses TRBV18 with TRBJ2-6; a possible D gene is TRBD2 (6 bases). The V end lost 2 bases, the J end lost 2 bases, and 7 bases lay between the germline ends. Looked up from germline, CDR1 is KGHSH and CDR2 is LQKENI. The CDR3 spans 15 residues. This CDR3 reads CASSPRRAGANVLTF. The DNA of the CDR3 is TGTGCCAGCTCACCAAGGAGGGCTGGGGCCAACGTCCTGACTTTC. The full variable domain, in which reference TRBV18 and TRBJ2-6 provide the parts outside the CDR3, is NAGVMQNPRHLVRRRGQEARLRCSPMKGHSHVYWYRQLPEEGLKFMVYLQKENIIDESGMPKERFSAEFPKEGPSILRIQQVVRGDSAAYFCASSPRRAGANVLTFGAGSRLTVL.

The chain is built from TRBV7-2 and TRBJ1-5, with D perhaps matching TRBD1 (5 bases). Trimming took off 1 base at V and 5 bases at J, with 12 bases between the two ends. The CDR3 is 15 amino acids. The germline gives CDR1 SGHTA, CDR2 FQGNSA. The CDR3 DNA follows: TGTGCCAGCAGCTTAGATAGGGGTCGGTATCAGCCCCAGCATTTT. It yields the protein CASSLDRGRYQPQHF.

CDR3 sequence: CASSRRGNGNQPQHF. The CDR3 nucleotides are TGCGCCAGCAGCCGTCGGGGGAATGGCAATCAGCCCCAGCATTTT. V usage is TRBV4-1 and J usage is TRBJ1-5; maybe TRBD1 (5 bases). The germline gives CDR1 MGHRA, CDR2 YSYEKL. This CDR3 spans 15 amino acids. Trimming took 4 bases from V and 2 from J, leaving 12 bases between them.

The rearrangement links TRBV5-1 to TRBJ1-3, with a weak D call TRBD1 (6 bases). Germline CDR1 SGHRS, CDR2 YFSETQ. V dropped 4 bases and J dropped 0 bases, with 17 bases sitting between them. The CDR3 length is 17 residues. The CDR3 bases are TGCGCCAGCAGCCTCGGCCGGGACACGTTCTCTGGAAACACCATATATTTT. Protein sequence: CASSLGRDTFSGNTIYF.

This rearrangement joins TRBV18 to TRBJ2-5, with 9 bases that match TRBD2. The CDR3 runs to 15 residues. V shed 4 bases, J shed 2 bases, and the junction held 5 bases outside the gene matches. Germline values: CDR1 KGHSH, CDR2 LQKENI. The CDR3 nucleotides are TGTGCCAGCTCACTGCTAGCGGGGTTTCAAGAGACCCAGTACTTC. The encoded protein is CASSLLAGFQETQYF.

The rearrangement links TRBV7-9 to TRBJ2-5; D may match TRBD1 or TRBD2 (5 bases each). CDR3 length equals 14 residues. Looked up from germline, CDR1 is SEHNR and CDR2 is FQNEAQ (reference sequence). V was pared by 5 bases and J by 5 bases, with 15 bases between. The CDR3: CASSPPGTAETQYF. The CDR3 nucleotides read TGTGCCAGCAGCCCACCCGGGACGGCGGAGACCCAGTACTTC.

The rearrangement uses TRBV24-1 and TRBJ2-3, with D possibly TRBD1 on 6 matching bases. This CDR3 is 15 amino acids long. The V end was cut by 1 base, the J end by 5 bases, with 12 bases between. Looked up from germline, CDR1 is KGHDR and CDR2 is SFDVKD. CDR3 nucleotide sequence: TGTGCCACCAGTGATTTCACAAAGACAGGAGATACGCAGTATTTT. Protein sequence: CATSDFTKTGDTQYF.